This T cell receptor (beta chain) originates from a study of T cells in tumors after PD-1 blockade. Study details: Daily vismodegib 150 mg continued in a subset of anti-PD-1-treated patients. On average, tumor samples gave more than 20,000 TCR templates and several thousand unique clonotypes. Notes on the study in general: Most post-therapy expanded exhausted CD8+ clones were new, undetected before treatment.

Trimming shortened V by 6 bases and J by 1 base, and 10 bases separated the two germline ends. The germline gives CDR1 LNHDA, CDR2 SQIVND (reference sequence). CDR3 length: 15 amino acids. This clone has a single count. The antigen remains undetermined. Some clones are missing from TCRdb's copy, which holds only in-frame ones; the method was immunoSEQ multiplex PCR. Among 5,000 or so clones listed, 50% to 80% were seen once. The source of this sequence is a human donor with cutaneous squamous cell carcinoma. V and J are TRBV19 and TRBJ2-6, with a possible D match to TRBD1 (6 bases). This specimen consisted of tumor tissue, obtained before anti-PD-1 treatment. The chain's CDR3 is CASSSTGSGANVLTF. The CDR3 region has the DNA TGTGCCAGTAGCTCTACAGGGTCTGGGGCCAACGTCCTGACTTTC.